The clone carrying this T cell receptor beta chain was detected only once. What it binds is not known. 5'RACE with constant-segment primers yielded barcoded, UMI-tagged TCR alpha and TCR beta cDNA libraries. TCRdb processed the 5' RACE reads anew with MiXCR; each CDR3 protein has one entry. The data show some 69,000 distinct CDR3 sequences, approximately 15% seen once. These data come from a study of T-cell memory formation after mild COVID-19. Study-level points and caveats: Some responding clones appeared in pre-infection memory, suggesting cross-reactive memory joined.

The V end lost 4 bases, the J end lost 2 bases, and 18 bases lay between the germline ends. CDR3 length: 15 amino acids. Germline loops: CDR1 SQVTM, CDR2 ANQGSEA. The sequencing input was PBMCs or a T cell subset sorted from them (not recorded which). This TCR was sampled from an adult woman who had mild COVID-19 (a few samples of this study predate the infection). Cell type and time point are not known. The chain recombines TRBV29-1 with TRBJ2-7; maybe TRBD1 (6 bases). Here the CDR3 DNA reads TGCAGCGTTGTCTCCGGGACACAACTAACCTACGAGCAGTACTTC. Translated, it gives CSVVSGTQLTYEQYF.